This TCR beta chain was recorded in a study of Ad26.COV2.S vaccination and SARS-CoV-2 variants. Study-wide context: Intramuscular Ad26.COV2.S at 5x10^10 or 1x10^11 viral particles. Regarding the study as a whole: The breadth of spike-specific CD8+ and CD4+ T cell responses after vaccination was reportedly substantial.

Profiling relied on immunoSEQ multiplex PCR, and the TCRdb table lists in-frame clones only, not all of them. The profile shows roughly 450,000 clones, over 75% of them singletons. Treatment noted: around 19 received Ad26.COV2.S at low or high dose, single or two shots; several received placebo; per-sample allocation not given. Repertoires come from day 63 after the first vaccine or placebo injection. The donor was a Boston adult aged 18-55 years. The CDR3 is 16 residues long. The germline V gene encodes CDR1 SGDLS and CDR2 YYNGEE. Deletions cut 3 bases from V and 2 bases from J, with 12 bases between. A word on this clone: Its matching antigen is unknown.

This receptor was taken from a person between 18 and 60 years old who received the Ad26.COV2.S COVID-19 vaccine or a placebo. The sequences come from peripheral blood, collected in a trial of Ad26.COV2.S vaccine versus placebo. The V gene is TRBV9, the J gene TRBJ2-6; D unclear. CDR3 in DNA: TGTGCCAGCAGCGCCTCCCCCAGTGCTGGGGCCAACGTCCTGACTTTC. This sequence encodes CASSASPSAGANVLTF.